This is a list of T cell receptor beta chains from one sample in a study of molecular identifiers for immune sequencing clone quantification. Each CDR3 protein is one row after TCRdb ran MiXCR on the PCR reads. This table has 12,000 or so distinct CDR3 sequences, around a sixth appearing once. The sequenced sample was naive CD8+ T cells from blood, with Jurkat cell RNA spiked in. The receptors here all came from a human donor in good health. Some libraries in this study had Jurkat cell RNA spiked in. CDR3s include the opening cysteine and the closing phenylalanine or tryptophan. Each record gives: CDR3 protein, CDR3 DNA, CDR3 length, J gene, D gene, V gene, clone size. The D gene is left open where the match is weak. Clone size is shown for a subset of rows, as once, few, many or a class of expanded clone.

CSVEGRDNYGYTF	TGCAGCGTTGAGGGCAGGGATAACTATGGCTACACCTTC	13	TRBJ1-2	-	TRBV29-1	medium-sized
CASSLDPLNGANVLTF	TGTGCCAGCAGTTTGGACCCCCTGAATGGGGCCAACGTCCTGACTTTC	16	TRBJ2-6	-	TRBV28	medium-sized
CASSLRRNTEASF	TGCGCCAGCAGCTTGCGCAGGAACACTGAAGCTTCCTTT	13	TRBJ1-1	-	TRBV5-1	-
CASSYSRTGGGYTF	TGTGCCAGCAGTTACTCCCGGACAGGGGGCGGCTACACCTTC	14	TRBJ1-2	TRBD1	TRBV6-2/TRBV6-3	medium-sized
CSVDGKSTGELFF	TGCAGCGTCGACGGGAAGAGCACCGGGGAGCTGTTTTTT	13	TRBJ2-2	-	TRBV29-1	-
CASSLFKGYTDTQYF	TGTGCCAGCAGTTTATTCAAGGGGTACACAGATACGCAGTATTTT	15	TRBJ2-3	-	TRBV27	few
CASRGSWDEQFF	TGTGCCAGCAGGGGGTCATGGGATGAGCAGTTCTTC	12	TRBJ2-1	-	TRBV6-5	many
CASSKGAYNEQFF	TGTGCCAGCTCTAAGGGTGCCTACAATGAGCAGTTCTTC	13	TRBJ2-1	-	TRBV6-2/TRBV6-3	many
CASSHNADLETQYF	TGTGCCAGCAGCCATAACGCGGACCTGGAGACCCAGTACTTC	14	TRBJ2-5	-	TRBV3-1	many
CASSAPDSSGNTIYF	TGTGCCAGCAGCGCACCGGACAGCTCTGGAAACACCATATATTTT	15	TRBJ1-3	-	TRBV5-6	few
CASSTPKAGEITDTQYF	TGTGCCAGTAGTACCCCCAAAGCGGGAGAGATCACAGATACGCAGTATTTT	17	TRBJ2-3	TRBD2	TRBV19	medium-sized
CSVEGLDTLSSGNTIYF	TGCAGCGTTGAAGGTCTTGACACCCTGAGCTCTGGAAACACCATATATTTT	17	TRBJ1-3	-	TRBV29-1	medium-sized
CASSFLAGGSTDTQYF	TGTGCCAGCAGCTTCCTAGCGGGGGGTAGCACAGATACGCAGTATTTT	16	TRBJ2-3	TRBD2	TRBV7-3	few
CASSPETPMQETQYF	TGTGCCAGTTCTCCCGAGACACCCATGCAAGAGACCCAGTACTTC	15	TRBJ2-5	-	TRBV19	many
CASSPGTGGIYGYTF	TGTGCCAGCAGCCCCGGGACAGGCGGGATCTATGGCTACACCTTC	15	TRBJ1-2	TRBD1	TRBV7-8	many
CATSGSRYSNQPQHF	TGTGCCACCAGTGGGAGCCGGTATAGCAATCAGCCCCAGCATTTT	15	TRBJ1-5	-	TRBV24-1	many
CASSLISGANVLTF	TGTGCCAGCAGTTTAATAAGTGGGGCCAACGTCCTGACTTTC	14	TRBJ2-6	-	TRBV27	many
CATSARKGVGLETQYF	TGTGCCACCAGTGCTCGCAAGGGGGTCGGCTTAGAGACCCAGTACTTC	16	TRBJ2-5	-	TRBV24-1	medium-sized
CSTSETFKLGNTGELFF	TGCAGTACTAGTGAAACATTCAAATTAGGGAACACCGGGGAGCTATTTTTT	17	TRBJ2-2	-	TRBV20-1	-
CSAQGPNTDTQYF	TGCAGCGCCCAGGGACCCAACACAGATACGCAGTATTTT	13	TRBJ2-3	-	TRBV20-1	few
CASGSWDRRSISTDTQYF	TGTGCCAGCGGCTCCTGGGACAGGCGATCAATCAGCACAGATACGCAGTATTTT	18	TRBJ2-3	TRBD1	TRBV11-3	-
CSVLGARASYEQYF	TGCAGCGTCCTGGGGGCACGCGCCTCCTACGAGCAGTACTTC	14	TRBJ2-7	-	TRBV29-1	medium-sized
CASSERRGHQPQHF	TGTGCCAGCAGTGAACGCAGGGGGCATCAGCCCCAGCATTTT	14	TRBJ1-5	TRBD1	TRBV6-1	medium-sized
CATSRDHGGKYEQYF	TGTGCCACCAGCAGAGATCATGGCGGGAAGTACGAGCAGTACTTC	15	TRBJ2-7	-	TRBV15	few
CASSLGPRGDEQFF	TGCGCCAGCAGCTTGGGTCCCCGGGGTGATGAGCAGTTCTTC	14	TRBJ2-1	-	TRBV5-1	-
CASSLSKVAPIQYF	TGTGCCAGCAGTTTATCGAAGGTAGCTCCCATTCAGTACTTC	14	TRBJ2-4	-	TRBV27	many
CASSPPLGYEGREKLFF	TGTGCCAGCAGCCCCCCGTTGGGGTACGAGGGTCGTGAAAAACTGTTTTTT	17	TRBJ1-4	-	TRBV9	many
CASSQYTGLAPHEQYF	TGTGCCAGCAGCCAATATACGGGACTAGCTCCCCACGAGCAGTACTTC	16	TRBJ2-7	TRBD2	TRBV4-2	few
CASSPAPGLTSNEQFF	TGCGCCAGCAGCCCTGCACCGGGACTCACGTCCAATGAGCAGTTCTTC	16	TRBJ2-1	-	TRBV4-1	medium-sized
CASSQGRAGGPYEQYF	TGCGCCAGCAGCCAAGGGAGGGCGGGAGGCCCCTACGAGCAGTACTTC	16	TRBJ2-7	TRBD2	TRBV4-3	medium-sized
CASSTNVETGATSMIEQYF	TGTGCCAGCAGCACCAATGTCGAAACAGGGGCCACATCAATGATCGAGCAGTACTTC	19	TRBJ2-7	TRBD1	TRBV28	-
CASSLDGTSSDTQYF	TGTGCCAGCAGCTTAGACGGGACTAGCTCAGATACGCAGTATTTT	15	TRBJ2-3	TRBD2	TRBV11-2	many
CASSLLTGENTEAFF	TGTGCCAGCAGCCTGCTGACAGGGGAGAACACTGAAGCTTTCTTT	15	TRBJ1-1	TRBD1	TRBV7-9	medium-sized
CASSLPTGTSLAGELFF	TGCGCCAGCAGCTTGCCGACCGGGACTAGCCTGGCCGGGGAGCTGTTTTTT	17	TRBJ2-2	TRBD2	TRBV5-1	many
CSVETPGDPSSYNEQFF	TGCAGCGTTGAAACCCCAGGGGACCCGAGCTCCTACAATGAGCAGTTCTTC	17	TRBJ2-1	-	TRBV29-1	many
CSARGLAGAGTDTQYF	TGCAGTGCTAGGGGACTAGCGGGGGCCGGCACAGATACGCAGTATTTT	16	TRBJ2-3	TRBD2	TRBV20-1	many
CASSSSHRGFGHEQYF	TGTGCCAGCAGTTCCTCCCACAGGGGATTTGGCCACGAGCAGTACTTC	16	TRBJ2-7	TRBD1	TRBV28	medium-sized
CATEQGSNQPQHF	TGTGCCACGGAACAGGGATCGAATCAGCCCCAGCATTTT	13	TRBJ1-5	-	TRBV10-3	many
CASSDSRGQGNTQYF	TGTGCCAGCAGTGACTCGAGAGGACAGGGAAATACGCAGTATTTT	15	TRBJ2-3	TRBD1	TRBV6-4	many
CASSPGLAGATYEQYF	TGTGCCAGCAGCCCGGGCTTAGCGGGAGCAACTTACGAGCAGTACTTC	16	TRBJ2-7	TRBD2	TRBV7-8	medium-sized
CARALTRTSVLGDTQYF	TGTGCCAGGGCACTAACCCGGACTAGCGTCCTGGGAGATACGCAGTATTTT	17	TRBJ2-3	TRBD2	TRBV2	many
CASSQGSQGYEQYF	TGTGCCAGCAGCCAAGGGTCTCAGGGATACGAGCAGTACTTC	14	TRBJ2-7	-	TRBV4-2	medium-sized
CASSRKGGTGRREQYF	TGTGCCAGCAGTCGGAAGGGCGGGACAGGGCGTCGCGAGCAGTACTTC	16	TRBJ2-7	TRBD1	TRBV28	many
CASSPLRSTDTQYF	TGCGCCAGCAGCCCCCTTCGATCCACAGATACGCAGTATTTT	14	TRBJ2-3	-	TRBV4-1	medium-sized
CSVEIPQLNTGELFF	TGCAGCGTTGAAATACCACAGCTCAACACCGGGGAGCTGTTTTTT	15	TRBJ2-2	-	TRBV29-1	medium-sized